The 16 T cell receptor beta chains in this list originate from one sample, sequenced in a study of T cell responses to AZD1222 COVID-19 vaccine. Sequenced by immunoSEQ multiplex PCR; TCRdb stores in-frame clones only, minus some. The sample includes around 140,000 clones, 90% of them seen just once. The source was peripheral blood, collected 28 days after the second AZD1222 dose. The receptors were sampled from an adult who received the AZD1222 COVID-19 vaccine.

V gene TRBV7-3 combines with J gene TRBJ2-3; D is unresolved. Between the trimmed V and J ends, which lost 3 bases and 0 bases, there was a span of 7 bases. The CDR3 is 14 amino acids. Germline loops: CDR1 SGHTA, CDR2 FQGTGA. Here the CDR3 reads CASSFTYSTDTQYF. CDR3 sequence (DNA): TGTGCCAGCAGCTTTACATATAGCACAGATACGCAGTATTTT.

The genes are TRBV28 and TRBJ2-7; possible D gene TRBD1, 6 bases. Trimming pared 2 bases from V and 3 bases from J, leaving 8 bases between. Germline assignment: CDR1 MDHEN and CDR2 SYDVKM. This CDR3 spans 13 amino acids. Here the CDR3 reads CASSLGRGYEQYV. The CDR3 DNA reads as TGTGCCAGCAGTTTAGGCAGGGGCTACGAGCAGTACGTC.

The rearrangement links TRBV6-5 to TRBJ2-1; D remains ambiguous. The germline V and J ends were trimmed by 6 bases and 10 bases, with 10 bases remaining between them. Per germline, CDR1 MNHEY and CDR2 SVGAGI. This CDR3 has 11 residues. CDR3 in DNA: TGTGCCAGCAGCTCTTTTCAAGAGCAGTTCTTC. Translating it yields CASSSFQEQFF.

This clone was observed once. The chain has TRBV29-1 and TRBJ2-5; D may match TRBD1 or TRBD2 (5 bases each). The ends were cut back, 4 bases at V and 2 bases at J, with 17 bases in the middle. From germline, CDR1 is SQVTM and CDR2 ANQGSEA. CDR3 size: 15 residues. In DNA, the CDR3 is TGCAGCGTTGCCCGGGGCGGGCGAATACAAGAGACCCAGTACTTC. It is translated as CSVARGGRIQETQYF.

This chain's CDR3 is CASSLEFRTEAFF. The CDR3 nucleotides read TGCGCCAGCAGCTTGGAGTTCCGGACTGAAGCTTTCTTT. V is TRBV5-1 and J is TRBJ1-1; D unclear. V was shortened by 0 bases and J by 5 bases, with 8 bases between the two germline ends. Germline V CDR1 and CDR2: SGHRS, YFSETQ. The length of the CDR3 is 13 residues.

The V gene is TRBV5-4, the J gene TRBJ2-2; no firm D call. The V end lost 3 bases, the J end lost 6 bases, and 15 bases lay between the germline ends. This CDR3 spans 15 amino acids. From germline, CDR1 is SGHNT and CDR2 YYREEE (reference sequence). CDR3 protein: CASSSQGGIAGELFF. The DNA of the CDR3 is TGTGCCAGCAGCTCCCAAGGTGGGATCGCCGGGGAGCTGTTTTTT.

The CDR3 here is CASGPDTEAFF. CDR3 bases: TGTGCCAGCGGTCCCGACACTGAAGCTTTCTTT. This chain links TRBV2 with TRBJ1-1; D unclear. V was shortened by 8 bases and J by 3 bases, with 7 bases between the two germline ends. The CDR3 loop spans 11 amino acids. Germline assignment: CDR1 SNHLY and CDR2 FYNNEI.

The chain recombines TRBV7-3 with TRBJ2-2; possibly TRBD1 for D (5 bases). This CDR3 has 15 residues. V lost 5 bases and J lost 4, with 14 bases in between. In germline, CDR1 is SGHTA, CDR2 FQGTGA. The CDR3: CASSQARTGTGELFF. The DNA of the CDR3 is TGTGCCAGCAGCCAAGCGAGAACAGGCACCGGGGAGCTGTTTTTT.

This chain uses TRBV6-5 with TRBJ1-1; D call uncertain. Germline CDR1 MNHEY, CDR2 SVGAGI. The V end was cut by 3 bases, the J end by 1 base, with 15 bases between. The CDR3 has 16 amino acids. CDR3 in DNA: TGTGCCAGCAGTTATGGTGTGTTTGGACCGAACACTGAAGCTTTCTTT. As protein: CASSYGVFGPNTEAFF.

The count of this clone is one. The CDR3 is CASSRDRVLREQYF. In DNA, the CDR3 is TGTGCCAGCAGTAGGGACAGGGTGTTGCGCGAGCAGTACTTC. The chain couples TRBV28 to TRBJ2-7; 9 positions agree with TRBD1. CDR1 and CDR2 (germline): MDHEN, SYDVKM. V dropped 5 bases and J dropped 6; count of bases not matched to a gene: 8. The CDR3 totals 14 residues.

In its sample, this clone was seen once. The gene calls are TRBV6-2 or TRBV6-3 and TRBJ1-1; D gene ambiguous. V was clipped by 4 bases and J by 0 bases, with 3 bases between them. Germline V gene data show CDR1 as MNHEY and CDR2 as SVGEGT. The CDR3 consists of 12 residues. The CDR3 here is CASSLMNTEAFF. The CDR3 nucleotides read TGTGCCAGCAGTTTAATGAACACTGAAGCTTTCTTT.

The chain joins TRBV4-2 to TRBJ1-1, with 12 bases aligning to TRBD1. The J segment lost 1 base and the V segment lost 4 bases, leaving 7 bases of the junction unmatched. This CDR3 is built from 17 residues. The V gene's germline CDR1 is LGHNA and CDR2 YNFKEQ. The CDR3 loop is CASSPGQGAGTNTEAFF. DNA of the CDR3: TGTGCCAGCAGCCCGGGACAGGGGGCCGGGACGAACACTGAAGCTTTCTTT.

The chain has TRBV14 and TRBJ2-1; 8 bases map to TRBD2. Trimming took 2 bases from V and 9 from J; bases not matched to a gene: 15. This CDR3 is 17 amino acids long. Germline loops: CDR1 SGHDN, CDR2 FVKESK. Written as DNA, the CDR3 is TGTGCCAGCAGCCAACTTAATCTAGCGGGTGCCTTGGGTGAGCAGTTCTTC. Translation: CASSQLNLAGALGEQFF.

V is TRBV10-2 and J is TRBJ2-2, with 8 bases identical to TRBD1. Trimming removed 6 bases from V and 3 bases from J; junction bases left unmatched: 6. This CDR3 region has 15 residues. Germline V gene data show CDR1 as WSHSY and CDR2 as SAAADI. CDR3: CASRKTGVDTGELFF. DNA for the CDR3: TGCGCCAGCAGGAAGACAGGGGTCGACACCGGGGAGCTGTTTTTT.

Turning to this clone: The sample carries other DNA sequences with the same CDR3. The chain has TRBV28 and TRBJ2-7, with 9 positions matching TRBD2. CDR3 size: 14 residues. CDR1 is MDHEN, CDR2 SYDVKM, per germline. The trim removed 4 bases at V and 1 base at J, leaving 2 bases unmatched. The CDR3 DNA reads as TGTGCCAGCAGTTCGACTAGCGGTTCCTACGAGCAGTACTTC. It is translated as CASSSTSGSYEQYF.

The chain has TRBV15 and TRBJ1-5, with 8 bases that match TRBD1. CDR3 length: 15 residues. The V and J ends lost 4 bases and 2 bases, in that order; junction bases with no gene match: 4. Germline assignment: CDR1 LNHNV and CDR2 YYDKDF (reference sequence). The DNA for the CDR3 is TGTGCCACCAGCACGGGGGGACAGGGCAATCAGCCCCAGCATTTT. Amino acid sequence: CATSTGGQGNQPQHF. Full variable domain (missing parts from reference TRBV15 and TRBJ1-5): DAMVIQNPRYQVTQFGKPVTLSCSQTLNHNVMYWYQQKSSQAPKLLFHYYDKDFNNEADTPDNFQSRRPNTSFCFLDIRSPGLGDTAMYLCATSTGGQGNQPQHFGDGTRLSIL.